A single sample is the source of the 21 T cell receptor beta chains below, sequenced in a study of neurological immune-mediated disorders. One entry per CDR3 protein, called by TCRdb with MiXCR from the 5' RACE reads. Of over 65,000 distinct CDR3 sequences listed, around 2.6% are singletons. Sequencing was done on a sample of PBMCs. The receptors were gathered from a woman aged 25 to 45 with multiple sclerosis.

This clonotype was counted ten times or more. The chain is built from TRBV7-8 and TRBJ2-3, with 8 bases that match TRBD2. The V gene's germline CDR1 is SGHVS and CDR2 FQNEAQ. The junction had 5 bases not matched to a gene; V was cut back by 4 bases and J by 2 bases. CDR3 length: 15 residues. The CDR3 DNA reads TGTGCCAGCAGCTCGGGACTAGATTACACAGATACGCAGTATTTT. Amino acid sequence: CASSSGLDYTDTQYF.

This clonotype was counted many times. V gene TRBV27 combines with J gene TRBJ2-7; 9 bases are shared with TRBD2. V trimming: 6 bases; J trimming: 2 bases; junction bases outside the gene matches: 8. This CDR3 is 15 amino acids long. CDR1 and CDR2 from the germline V gene are MNHEY and SMNVEV (reference sequence). In DNA form, the CDR3 reads TGTGCCAGCAGCTGGGTGGCGGGAGGGACCTACGAGCAGTACTTC. It is translated as CASSWVAGGTYEQYF.

The table lists this clonotype with many counts. V gene TRBV15 combines with J gene TRBJ2-7; D call uncertain. Germline V lookup: CDR1 LNHNV, CDR2 YYDKDF (reference sequence). V gave up 0 bases and J gave up 5 bases, with 11 bases separating them. This CDR3 region has 14 residues. The CDR3 sequence is CATSRERLGNEQYF. CDR3 DNA: TGTGCCACCAGCAGAGAGAGGCTCGGAAACGAGCAGTACTTC.

In its sample, this clonotype was seen many times. This sequence joins TRBV5-5 and TRBJ1-2; tentative D call: TRBD1 (6 bases). Germline V gene data show CDR1 as SGHKS and CDR2 as YYEKEE (reference sequence). V lost 5 bases, J lost 9 bases, and 17 bases lay in between. This CDR3 has 13 amino acids. For the CDR3, the DNA is TGTGCCAGCAGTGAGGACAGTGGCGTACGCTACACCTTC. Protein product: CASSEDSGVRYTF. The full variable domain, completed using reference TRBV5-5 and TRBJ1-2, is DAGVTQSPTHLIKTRGQQVTLRCSPISGHKSVSWYQQVLGQGPQFIFQYYEKEERGRGNFPDRFSARQFPNYSSELNVNALLLGDSALYLCASSEDSGVRYTFGSGTRLTVV.

This clonotype has ten or more counts. V and J are TRBV7-2 and TRBJ2-7; 8 nucleotides match TRBD2. Germline V gene sequence: CDR1 SGHTA, CDR2 FQGNSA. The V segment lost 5 bases and the J segment 0 bases; nucleotides outside the gene matches: 3. The CDR3 has 14 amino acids. CDR3 amino acids: CASSLSGDSYEQYF. As DNA, the CDR3 is TGTGCCAGCAGCCTTAGCGGGGACTCCTACGAGCAGTACTTC.

This clonotype came up many times. The chain combines TRBV29-1 with TRBJ2-7; 8 bases align to TRBD1. The CDR3 is made up of 12 amino acids. From germline, CDR1 is SQVTM and CDR2 ANQGSEA. V lost 5 bases, J lost 6 bases, and 6 bases stayed unmatched. The CDR3 loop is CSVWTGNFEQYF. CDR3 coding DNA: TGCAGCGTTTGGACAGGGAATTTCGAGCAGTACTTC.

This clonotype was seen once. The chain joins TRBV29-1 to TRBJ1-2, with D possibly matching TRBD1 (6 bases). The CDR3 has 12 amino acids. V gave up 2 bases and J gave up 8 bases, with 12 bases separating them. Germline CDR1 is SQVTM and CDR2 is ANQGSEA. In DNA, the CDR3 is TGCAGCGTTGAAACAGGGTTCATCGGCTACACCTTC. Protein: CSVETGFIGYTF.

At least ten counts were recorded for this clonotype. The V and J genes are TRBV20-1 and TRBJ2-7; D may be TRBD1 (6 bases). Germline V lookup: CDR1 DFQATT, CDR2 SNEGSKA (reference sequence). The V and J ends lost 3 bases and 3 bases respectively, with 12 bases between them. There are 13 residues in the CDR3. The CDR3 loop is CSASGDIRYEQYF. The CDR3 bases are TGCAGTGCTAGTGGGGACATTCGCTACGAGCAGTACTTC.

This clonotype was recorded at least ten times. The chain joins TRBV6-6 to TRBJ2-2; D is uncertain. Trimming removed 4 bases at V and 8 bases at J, with 20 bases between. Germline CDR1 MNHNY, CDR2 SVGAGI (reference sequence). The CDR3 runs to 16 residues. CDR3 in DNA: TGTGCCAGCAGTTCGGATCGAGGAGAGTGGTATGGGGAGCTGTTTTTT. Translating it yields CASSSDRGEWYGELFF.

This clonotype was recorded at least ten times. The J gene is TRBJ1-1, the V gene TRBV20-1; perhaps TRBD1 as D (5 bases). Germline CDR1 and CDR2: DFQATT and SNEGSKA (reference sequence). The germline V and J ends were trimmed by 2 bases and 4 bases, with 20 bases remaining between them. The CDR3 consists of 16 residues. The CDR3 is CSARSNPRAETTEAFF. For the CDR3, the DNA is TGCAGTGCTAGATCAAACCCCAGGGCGGAGACCACTGAAGCTTTCTTT.

In its sample, this clonotype was seen many times. The rearrangement joins TRBV5-6 to TRBJ2-2; 10 positions match TRBD1. This CDR3 region has 17 residues. V lost 5 bases, J lost 0 bases, and 7 bases stayed unmatched. Per the germline V gene, CDR1 is SGHDT and CDR2 is YYEEEE. The CDR3 DNA follows: TGTGCCAGCAGAAACCGGGACAGGGGTTCGAACACCGGGGAGCTGTTTTTT. Amino acids: CASRNRDRGSNTGELFF. Full variable domain (remainder filled in from reference TRBV5-6 and TRBJ2-2): DAGVTQSPTHLIKTRGQQVTLRCSPKSGHDTVSWYQQALGQGPQFIFQYYEEEERQRGNFPDRFSGHQFPNYSSELNVNALLLGDSALYLCASRNRDRGSNTGELFFGEGSRLTVL.

This clonotype was found many times. V usage is TRBV7-8 and J usage is TRBJ2-3; D may be TRBD1 or TRBD2 (5 bases each). The CDR3 is 15 residues long. Germline V lookup: CDR1 SGHVS, CDR2 FQNEAQ. Trimming stripped 2 bases from V and 6 bases from J, with 15 bases between. CDR3 in DNA: TGTGCCAGCAGCTTACCCGGGACCAACCAGGATACGCAGTATTTT. This translates into CASSLPGTNQDTQYF.

This clonotype came up many times. The rearrangement uses TRBV20-1 and TRBJ2-1; 7 bases are a match to TRBD2. CDR3 length equals 15 residues. Losses at the gene ends were 5 bases for V and 7 bases for J; bases not matched to a gene: 14. CDR1 and CDR2 (germline): DFQATT, SNEGSKA (reference sequence). The CDR3 loop is CSADPVAGGRNEQFF. DNA of the CDR3: TGCAGTGCTGACCCTGTTGCGGGCGGGAGAAATGAGCAGTTCTTC.

There are many counts of this clonotype. The chain couples TRBV7-9 to TRBJ2-3; 11 bases are a match to TRBD2. The CDR3 is 15 amino acids. Germline assignment: CDR1 SEHNR and CDR2 FQNEAQ (reference sequence). J lost 5 bases, V lost 5 bases, and 6 bases had no gene match. The CDR3 bases are TGTGCCAGCAGCGAGACTAGCGGGACGAGAGATACGCAGTATTTT. The encoded protein is CASSETSGTRDTQYF.

This clonotype was counted many times. The genes are TRBV7-2 and TRBJ1-2; unclear D gene. Germline CDR1 SGHTA, CDR2 FQGNSA. The length of the CDR3 is 15 residues. V was cut by 2 bases and J by 6 bases, with 16 bases left in between. CDR3 nucleotides: TGTGCCAGCAGCTTAAGTCCTTCGGGCAGAGATGGCTACACCTTC. Translated: CASSLSPSGRDGYTF.

This clonotype was recorded at least ten times. CDR3: CASSFLTPVGETQYF. The CDR3, as DNA: TGTGCCAGCAGCTTCCTAACTCCGGTTGGAGAGACCCAGTACTTC. V and J are TRBV7-9 and TRBJ2-5; no definite D call. The CDR3 loop spans 15 amino acids. The germline CDR1 and CDR2 sequences are SEHNR and FQNEAQ (reference sequence). V was pared by 3 bases and J by 4 bases, with 15 bases between.

Many counts were recorded for this clonotype. The chain has TRBV5-1 and TRBJ2-2, with D perhaps TRBD2 (5 bases). Germline-derived CDR1 and CDR2 are SGHRS and YFSETQ. V lost 3 bases to trimming and J lost 7 bases, with 7 bases between them. CDR3 length: 12 amino acids. The CDR3 protein is CASSSEDGELFF. CDR3 coding DNA: TGCGCCAGCAGCTCGGAGGACGGGGAGCTGTTTTTT.

This clonotype was seen many times. The gene calls are TRBV6-4 and TRBJ2-3; 10 nucleotides align to TRBD2. This CDR3 contains 13 residues. Germline V gives CDR1 MRHNA, CDR2 SNTAGT. V was pared by 8 bases and J by 5 bases, with 4 bases of the junction left unmatched. In nucleotides, the CDR3 is TGTGCCAGCCCAGCGGGAGGGAGAGATACGCAGTATTTT. Translation: CASPAGGRDTQYF.

This clonotype was seen repeatedly, ten times or more. The chain has TRBV5-1 and TRBJ2-1, with 9 bases aligning to TRBD2. Germline CDR1 reads SGHRS; CDR2 reads YFSETQ. Losses at the gene ends were 4 bases for V and 6 bases for J; bases not matched to a gene: 8. The CDR3 loop spans 15 amino acids. The CDR3 nucleotides are TGCGCCAGCAGCCCTAGGACTAGCGAGAGCAATGAGCAGTTCTTC. Its translation: CASSPRTSESNEQFF.

This clonotype was seen at least ten times. J is TRBJ2-2 and V is TRBV10-3, with TRBD2 as a possible D gene (7 bases). Trimming took 4 bases from V and 6 from J, leaving 18 bases between them. The germline V gene has CDR1 ENHRY and CDR2 SYGVKD. CDR3 length equals 16 residues. CDR3 DNA: TGTGCCATCAGTGGATTCGGGGGGCGAGAGGCCGGGGAGCTGTTTTTT. Translating it yields CAISGFGGREAGELFF.

This clonotype has more than one count but fewer than ten. Just one base apart from a much larger clone, this may be a read error. The chain combines TRBV29-1 with TRBJ2-2; 11 bases align to TRBD2. Germline V gene lookup returns CDR1 SQVTM and CDR2 ANQGSEA. Trimming took 4 bases from V and 1 from J; bases not matched to a gene: 2. The CDR3 runs to 15 residues. This CDR3 reads CSVAGLAVNTGELFF. Here the CDR3 DNA reads TGCAGCGTTGCGGGACTAGCGGTGAACACCGGGGAGCTGTTTTTT.